This T cell receptor beta chain derives from a study of beta chain features in type 1 diabetes. Per germline, CDR1 SGHRS and CDR2 YFSETQ. The V gene end was trimmed by 2 bases and the J gene end by 3 bases; junction bases not matched to a gene: 7. The CDR3 is 15 amino acids. This clone was seen a few times. The entirety of the isolated RNA underwent reverse transcription, so expressed TCRB transcripts were sequenced. Naive, central memory and regulatory T cell samples averaged about 3.5 million reads. Sequencing used immunoSEQ multiplex PCR; TCRdb keeps in-frame clones, though not all of them. The repertoire consists of 350,000 to 450,000 clones, with roughly 16% occurring once and the leading ten covering under 0.02%.

This chain connects TRBV5-1 to TRBJ2-5; 7 bases line up with TRBD1. The source of this sequence is a woman under 30 in good health. The sequencing input was naive CD4+ T cells from blood. CDR3 loop: CASSLSKQGKETQYF. The CDR3 nucleotides are TGCGCCAGCAGCTTATCTAAACAGGGGAAAGAGACCCAGTACTTC.